This record concerns one TCR beta chain sequence. Its antigen remains unknown. These data come from a study of post-analysis software for immune sequencing data. Study-wide points: Elevated frequency relative to controls characterized four or five TRBV segments in patients, TRBV5-6, TRBV5-1 and TRBV20-1 among them.

V lost 6 bases to trimming and J lost 3 bases, with 19 bases between them. From germline, CDR1 is SQVTM and CDR2 ANQGSEA. This CDR3 region has 15 residues. Prepared TCR beta cDNA libraries contained unique molecular identifiers. TCRdb re-analysed the PCR reads in MiXCR, keeping a single row per CDR3 protein. The data hold hundreds of thousands of distinct CDR3 sequences, with nearly 45% observed a single time. Sequences were obtained from blood. The clonotype originates from a girl between 10 and 17 years old with multiple sclerosis. This chain joins TRBV29-1 and TRBJ2-3; maybe TRBD1 (7 bases). The CDR3 nucleotides are TGCAGCGTCGAGGGGGGCTCAGGGGGTACAGATACGCAGTATTTT. Translation: CSVEGGSGGTDTQYF.